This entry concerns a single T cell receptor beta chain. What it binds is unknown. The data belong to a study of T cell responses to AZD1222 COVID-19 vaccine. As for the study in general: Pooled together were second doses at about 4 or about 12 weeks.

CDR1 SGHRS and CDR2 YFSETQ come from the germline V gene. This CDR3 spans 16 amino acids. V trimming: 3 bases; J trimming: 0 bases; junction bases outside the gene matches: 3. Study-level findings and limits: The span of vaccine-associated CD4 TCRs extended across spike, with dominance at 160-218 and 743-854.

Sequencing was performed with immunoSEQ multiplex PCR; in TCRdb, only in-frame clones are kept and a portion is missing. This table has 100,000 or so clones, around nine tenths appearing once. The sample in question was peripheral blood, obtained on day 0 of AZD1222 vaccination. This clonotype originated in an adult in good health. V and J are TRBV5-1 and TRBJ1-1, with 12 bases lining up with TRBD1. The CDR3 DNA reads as TGCGCCAGCAGCTCAGGGACAGGGGGCTTGAACACTGAAGCTTTCTTT. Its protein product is CASSSGTGGLNTEAFF.